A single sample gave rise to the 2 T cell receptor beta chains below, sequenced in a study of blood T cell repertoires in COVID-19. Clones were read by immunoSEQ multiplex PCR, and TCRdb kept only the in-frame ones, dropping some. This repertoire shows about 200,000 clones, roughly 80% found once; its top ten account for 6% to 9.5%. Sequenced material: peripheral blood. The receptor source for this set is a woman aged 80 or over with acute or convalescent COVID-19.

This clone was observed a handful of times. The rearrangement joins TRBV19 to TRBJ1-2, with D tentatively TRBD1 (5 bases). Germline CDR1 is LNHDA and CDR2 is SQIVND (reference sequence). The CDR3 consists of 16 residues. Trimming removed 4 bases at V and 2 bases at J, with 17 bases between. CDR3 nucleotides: TGTGCCAGTAGTACGGCCTTAGTCCCAGGGAACTATGGCTACACCTTC. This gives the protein CASSTALVPGNYGYTF. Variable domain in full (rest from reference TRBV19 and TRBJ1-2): DGGITQSPKYLFRKEGQNVTLSCEQNLNHDAMYWYRQDPGQGLRLIYYSQIVNDFQKGDIAEGYSVSREKKESFPLTVTSAQKNPTAFYLCASSTALVPGNYGYTFGSGTRLTVV.

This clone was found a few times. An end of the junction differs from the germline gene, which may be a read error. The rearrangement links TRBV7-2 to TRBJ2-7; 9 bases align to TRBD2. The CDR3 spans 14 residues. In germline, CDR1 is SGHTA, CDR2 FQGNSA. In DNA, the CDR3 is TGTGCCAGCAGCTCACCGGGCGGGGGACTAGCTTCGGACTTC. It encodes CASSSPGGGLASDF.